This T cell receptor beta chain originates from a study of blood T cell repertoires in COVID-19. This clone was counted only a few times. Repertoires were generated with immunoSEQ multiplex PCR, while TCRdb's copy carries only in-frame clones and drops some. The table has 170,000 or so clones, about 83% seen once. CDR3 length: 15 amino acids. Germline V gene data show CDR1 as SGHTA and CDR2 as FQGNSA. Trimming took off 3 bases at V and 8 bases at J, with 17 bases between the two ends. V is TRBV7-2 and J is TRBJ2-1; weak D call: TRBD2 (6 bases). This clonotype was obtained from a woman under 30 who had recovered from COVID-19. The sequenced sample consisted of peripheral blood. CDR3: CASSFGWLGRYEQFF. For the CDR3, the DNA is TGTGCCAGCAGCTTTGGGTGGCTAGGGAGGTATGAGCAGTTCTTC.